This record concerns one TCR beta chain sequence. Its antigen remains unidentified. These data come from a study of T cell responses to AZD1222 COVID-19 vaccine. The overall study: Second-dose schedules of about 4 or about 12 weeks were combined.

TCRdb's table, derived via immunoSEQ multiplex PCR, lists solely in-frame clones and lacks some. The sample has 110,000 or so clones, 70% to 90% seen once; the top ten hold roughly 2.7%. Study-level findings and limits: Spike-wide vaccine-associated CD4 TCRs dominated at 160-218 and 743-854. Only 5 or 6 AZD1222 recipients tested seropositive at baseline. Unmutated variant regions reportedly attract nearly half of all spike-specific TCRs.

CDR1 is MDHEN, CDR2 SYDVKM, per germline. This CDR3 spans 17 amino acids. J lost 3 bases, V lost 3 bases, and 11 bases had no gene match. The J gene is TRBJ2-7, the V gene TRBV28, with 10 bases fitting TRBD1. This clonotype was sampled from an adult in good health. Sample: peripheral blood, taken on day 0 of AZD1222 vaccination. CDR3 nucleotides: TGTGCCAGCAGTTTTCCGGCGGTGACAGGGGGCGACTACGAGCAGTACTTC. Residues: CASSFPAVTGGDYEQYF.